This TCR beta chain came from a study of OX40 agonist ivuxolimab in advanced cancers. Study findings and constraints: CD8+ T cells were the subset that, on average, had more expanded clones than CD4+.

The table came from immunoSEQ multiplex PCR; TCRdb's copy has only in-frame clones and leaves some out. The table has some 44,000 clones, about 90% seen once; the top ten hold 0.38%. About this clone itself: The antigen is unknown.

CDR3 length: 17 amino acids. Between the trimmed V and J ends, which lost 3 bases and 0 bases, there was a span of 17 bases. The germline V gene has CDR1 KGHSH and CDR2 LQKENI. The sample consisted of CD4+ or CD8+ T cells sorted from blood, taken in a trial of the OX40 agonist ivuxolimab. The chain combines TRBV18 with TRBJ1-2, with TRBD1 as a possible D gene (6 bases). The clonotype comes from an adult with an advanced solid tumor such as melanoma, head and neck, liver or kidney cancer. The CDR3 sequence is CASSPITGLDPNYGYTF. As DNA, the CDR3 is TGTGCCAGCTCACCGATCACAGGGCTCGACCCTAACTATGGCTACACCTTC.